These 20 T cell receptor beta chains were sequenced from one sample in a study of technical replicates of blood from a handful of donors. TCRdb's table, derived via immunoSEQ multiplex PCR, lists solely in-frame clones and lacks some. Of 100,000 or so clones listed, 96% are singletons. Specimen: T cells isolated from PBMCs. These receptors were collected from a human donor in good health.

The chain joins TRBV29-1 to TRBJ2-7; the D gene is possibly TRBD1 (5 bases). Germline CDR1 reads SQVTM; CDR2 reads ANQGSEA. CDR3 length equals 11 residues. V lost 7 bases, J lost 1 base, and 8 bases lay in between. The CDR3 here is CSGQNSYEQYF. Here the CDR3 DNA reads TGCAGCGGACAGAATTCCTACGAGCAGTACTTC.

The J gene is TRBJ2-6, the V gene TRBV10-1; no firm D call. This CDR3 is 15 amino acids long. V was pared by 3 bases and J by 3 bases, with 9 bases between. Germline V gene lookup returns CDR1 WNHNN and CDR2 SYGVQD (reference sequence). CDR3 residues: CASSEATLGANVLTF. In DNA, the CDR3 is TGCGCCAGCAGTGAAGCTACTCTTGGGGCCAACGTCCTGACTTTC.

The genes are TRBV10-3 and TRBJ2-4; possible D gene TRBD2, 5 bases. Germline V gives CDR1 ENHRY, CDR2 SYGVKD. This CDR3 is 17 amino acids long. The V and J ends lost 2 bases and 7 bases respectively, with 21 bases between them. The CDR3: CAISESLAEGSLNIQYF. The CDR3 DNA is TGTGCCATCAGTGAGAGCCTTGCCGAAGGGAGTTTGAACATTCAGTACTTC.

CDR3 nucleotides: TGTGCCAGCAGCCCGGGACTACCGTTTGAGCAGTACTTC. This encodes CASSPGLPFEQYF. The rearrangement uses TRBV5-4 and TRBJ2-7; 7 bases agree with TRBD2. V shed 4 bases and J 7 bases; nucleotides not matched to a gene: 8. The CDR3 is 13 amino acids. The V gene's germline CDR1 is SGHNT and CDR2 YYREEE (reference sequence).

The chain joins TRBV19 to TRBJ2-1; 8 nucleotides match TRBD2. CDR3 length equals 17 residues. The J segment lost 8 bases and the V segment lost 3 bases, leaving 15 bases of the junction unmatched. CDR1 LNHDA and CDR2 SQIVND come from the germline V gene (reference sequence). CDR3 in amino acids: CASSIPTGLAVWDEQFF. The CDR3 DNA is TGTGCCAGTAGTATTCCCACTGGACTAGCAGTGTGGGATGAGCAGTTCTTC.

The CDR3 region has the DNA TGTGCCAGCAGTGAAGAGGGAGTGGACAAAAACATTCAGTACTTC. The encoded protein is CASSEEGVDKNIQYF. The chain couples TRBV2 to TRBJ2-4, with D possibly TRBD2 on 5 matching bases. V gave up 1 base and J gave up 3 bases, with 10 bases separating them. Germline CDR1 and CDR2: SNHLY and FYNNEI. The CDR3 has 15 amino acids.

The gene calls are TRBV11-2 and TRBJ1-2; TRBD1 agrees at 9 bases. Per the germline V gene, CDR1 is SGHAT and CDR2 is FQNNGV. The CDR3 has 14 residues. With V trimmed by 3 bases and J by 6 bases, 5 bases remained unmatched. CDR3 sequence (DNA): TGTGCCAGCAGCTTGGACAGGGGAGAGGATGGCTACACCTTC. Its translation is CASSLDRGEDGYTF.

Here the CDR3 DNA reads TGTGCCAGCAGCCAACCCACTAGGGCCGCCGATAACTATGGCTACACCTTC. Protein product: CASSQPTRAADNYGYTF. The V and J genes are TRBV4-2 and TRBJ1-2; D unclear. The V gene's germline CDR1 is LGHNA and CDR2 YNFKEQ. The CDR3 totals 17 residues. V lost 2 bases and J lost 1, with 17 bases in between.

V and J are TRBV21-1 and TRBJ2-1; whether TRBD2, the table's D call, matches the DNA was not checked. TRBV21-1 is deemed a pseudogene. The CDR3 covers 18 residues. CDR3 sequence: CASSKGRYWPEQKNEQFF. The CDR3 region has the DNA TGTGCCAGCAGCAAAGGGCGGTATTGGCCCGAGCAGAAGAATGAGCAGTTCTTC.

In its sample, this clone was seen once. The chain couples TRBV15 to TRBJ2-1; weak D call: TRBD2 (5 bases). Germline loops: CDR1 LNHNV, CDR2 YYDKDF (reference sequence). Trimming stripped 0 bases from V and 9 bases from J, with 12 bases between. The CDR3 has 14 residues. CDR3 nucleotide sequence: TGTGCCACCAGCAGAGAAGTCAACAGCGGTGAGCAGTTCTTC. This sequence encodes CATSREVNSGEQFF.

The rearrangement links TRBV7-6 to TRBJ1-2, with D uncertain. Germline CDR1 is SGHVS and CDR2 is FNYEAQ. Trimming removed 5 bases from V and 6 bases from J, with 22 bases in between. CDR3 length: 16 residues. The CDR3 bases are TGTGCCAGCAGCCTAGGGAGCGGCGGCAGGCTGGATGGCTACACCTTC. Its protein is CASSLGSGGRLDGYTF.

The chain combines TRBV29-1 with TRBJ1-2; 8 nucleotides match TRBD1. The CDR3 has 16 residues. Trimming at V came to 5 bases and at J to 7 bases, leaving 18 bases not matched to a gene. Germline V CDR1 and CDR2: SQVTM, ANQGSEA. CDR3 region: CSVNLSPRQGSGGYTF. The DNA of the CDR3 is TGCAGCGTTAATCTGTCGCCACGACAGGGGTCGGGTGGCTACACCTTC.

The rearrangement uses TRBV6-5 and TRBJ1-4; D uncertain. CDR1 and CDR2 from the germline V gene are MNHEY and SVGAGI. Trimming removed 6 bases at V and 7 bases at J, with 12 bases between. This CDR3 comprises 13 residues. CDR3 in DNA: TGTGCCAGCAGGAGGGAACTCAGTGAAAAACTGTTTTTT. Translated: CASRRELSEKLFF.

The chain uses TRBV6-1 and TRBJ2-5; a possible D gene is TRBD2 (6 bases). The DNA end is a closer match to TRBJ2-7, so the J assignment may be wrong. CDR1 is MNHNS and CDR2 is SASEGT in the germline V gene. The CDR3 consists of 15 residues. CDR3 protein: CASRPGKGLSYEQYF. The CDR3 bases are TGTGCCAGCAGACCTGGAAAGGGACTCTCCTACGAGCAGTACTTC.

The V and J genes are TRBV19 and TRBJ2-7; D gene unclear. CDR1 and CDR2 (germline): LNHDA, SQIVND (reference sequence). The length of the CDR3 is 15 residues. Trimming shortened V by 3 bases and J by 0 bases, and 12 bases separated the two germline ends. CDR3 amino acids: CASSITGFSSYEQYF. As DNA, the CDR3 is TGTGCCAGTAGTATCACGGGTTTTAGCTCCTACGAGCAGTACTTC.

The chain recombines TRBV6-1 with TRBJ2-1; D is possibly TRBD1 (5 bases). CDR3 length equals 14 residues. Germline V gene sequence: CDR1 MNHNS, CDR2 SASEGT. V was trimmed by 1 base and J by 2 bases, leaving 6 bases between them. The DNA of the CDR3 is TGTGCCAGCAGTGAAGACAGGCCCTACAATGAGCAGTTCTTC. This gives the protein CASSEDRPYNEQFF.

V gene TRBV19 combines with J gene TRBJ2-7, with TRBD1 matching over 11 bases. Germline V gene sequence: CDR1 LNHDA, CDR2 SQIVND (reference sequence). The CDR3 contains 16 residues. Trimming removed 7 bases from V and 7 bases from J; junction bases left unmatched: 15. The CDR3 here is CASTSGQGARLGEQYF. The CDR3, as DNA: TGTGCCAGTACTTCCGGACAGGGGGCGCGATTGGGTGAGCAGTACTTC.

This clone has just one count. V and J are TRBV7-2 and TRBJ1-1; D is undetermined. The CDR3 is 13 amino acids. CDR1 SGHTA and CDR2 FQGNSA come from the germline V gene. V lost 2 bases and J 1 base, leaving 5 bases between the germline ends. The DNA for the CDR3 is TGTGCCAGCAGCTTATACGGGAACACTGAAGCTTTCTTT. Amino acid sequence: CASSLYGNTEAFF.

Concerning this clone: An end of the junction differs from the germline gene, which may be a read error. The rearrangement joins TRBV7-9 to TRBJ1-2; tentative D call: TRBD1 (6 bases). The length of the CDR3 is 13 residues. The germline gives CDR1 SEHNR, CDR2 FQNEAQ (reference sequence). The DNA for the CDR3 is TGTGCCAGCAGCTCACAGTACCGGGAAGGGGGTTCGTTC. This codes for CASSSQYREGGSF.

This chain links TRBV28 with TRBJ2-5; possible D gene TRBD2, 6 bases. The CDR3 covers 15 residues. Germline V gives CDR1 MDHEN, CDR2 SYDVKM. Trimming removed 4 bases at V and 1 base at J, with 13 bases between. The CDR3: CASSSLRRGQETQYF. As DNA, the CDR3 is TGTGCCAGCAGTTCTCTCAGGAGGGGCCAAGAGACCCAGTACTTC.